This is a list of T cell receptor beta chains from one sample in a study of blood T cell repertoires in COVID-19. The data were produced by immunoSEQ multiplex PCR, yet TCRdb's version contains in-frame clones alone and is incomplete. This repertoire shows fewer than 200,000 clones, about 83% found once; its top ten account for around 12%. The sample was peripheral blood. The source of these receptors is a woman between 70 and 85 years old with COVID-19, enrolled during active disease. CDR3s leave out the opening cysteine and the closing phenylalanine or tryptophan.

CDR3aa: ASRKGQRAHGYT
v_gene: TRBV6-5
j_gene: TRBJ1-2

CDR3aa: AISGTGESIY
v_gene: TRBV10-3
j_gene: TRBJ1-3

CDR3aa: ASNGQGDTEAF
v_gene: TRBV19
j_gene: TRBJ1-1

CDR3aa: ASRVGQPNTEAF
v_gene: TRBV28
j_gene: TRBJ1-1

CDR3aa: ASSLVGASTDTQY
v_gene: TRBV11-2
j_gene: TRBJ2-3

CDR3aa: ASSPHVNQPQH
v_gene: TRBV6-2/TRBV6-3
j_gene: TRBJ1-5

CDR3aa: AISEEAHEQY
v_gene: TRBV10-3
j_gene: TRBJ2-7

CDR3aa: ASSPPADTDTQY
v_gene: TRBV18
j_gene: TRBJ2-3

CDR3aa: ASSRYKNNYGYT
v_gene: TRBV6-5
j_gene: TRBJ1-2

CDR3aa: ASSPQSGLAGVGGELF
v_gene: TRBV18
j_gene: TRBJ2-2

CDR3aa: ASSIQQRGFGYT
v_gene: TRBV19
j_gene: TRBJ1-2

CDR3aa: ASSLAGPTDTQY
v_gene: TRBV5-1
j_gene: TRBJ2-3

CDR3aa: AISEILASEQF
v_gene: TRBV10-3
j_gene: TRBJ2-1

CDR3aa: ASSQMTGGNEKLF
v_gene: TRBV3-1/TRBV3-2
j_gene: TRBJ1-4

CDR3aa: ASSQWDRVYEQY
v_gene: TRBV27
j_gene: TRBJ2-7

CDR3aa: ASSLARLAGGRDEQF
v_gene: TRBV7-9
j_gene: TRBJ2-1

CDR3aa: ASSPPTSGPYEQY
v_gene: TRBV18
j_gene: TRBJ2-7

CDR3aa: ASSLSRNTGELF
v_gene: TRBV27
j_gene: TRBJ2-2

CDR3aa: ASSEDRGRYSGELF
v_gene: TRBV6-1
j_gene: TRBJ2-2

CDR3aa: ASSFDLTGTGSYEQY
v_gene: TRBV28
j_gene: TRBJ2-7

CDR3aa: ASSFSGRAQRGEQF
v_gene: TRBV5-8
j_gene: TRBJ2-1

CDR3aa: ASSRTGYNEQF
v_gene: TRBV6-5
j_gene: TRBJ2-1

CDR3aa: ASSPARDYGYT
v_gene: TRBV6-6
j_gene: TRBJ1-2

CDR3aa: ASSPTRWGGRQASGSPLH
v_gene: TRBV3-1/TRBV3-2
j_gene: TRBJ1-6

CDR3aa: ASHGGVTEAF
v_gene: TRBV19
j_gene: TRBJ1-1

CDR3aa: ASSQAGLGFPRETQY
v_gene: TRBV27
j_gene: TRBJ2-5

CDR3aa: ASSLGQAGEQF
v_gene: TRBV19
j_gene: TRBJ2-1

CDR3aa: ASSALVEQY
v_gene: TRBV2
j_gene: TRBJ2-7